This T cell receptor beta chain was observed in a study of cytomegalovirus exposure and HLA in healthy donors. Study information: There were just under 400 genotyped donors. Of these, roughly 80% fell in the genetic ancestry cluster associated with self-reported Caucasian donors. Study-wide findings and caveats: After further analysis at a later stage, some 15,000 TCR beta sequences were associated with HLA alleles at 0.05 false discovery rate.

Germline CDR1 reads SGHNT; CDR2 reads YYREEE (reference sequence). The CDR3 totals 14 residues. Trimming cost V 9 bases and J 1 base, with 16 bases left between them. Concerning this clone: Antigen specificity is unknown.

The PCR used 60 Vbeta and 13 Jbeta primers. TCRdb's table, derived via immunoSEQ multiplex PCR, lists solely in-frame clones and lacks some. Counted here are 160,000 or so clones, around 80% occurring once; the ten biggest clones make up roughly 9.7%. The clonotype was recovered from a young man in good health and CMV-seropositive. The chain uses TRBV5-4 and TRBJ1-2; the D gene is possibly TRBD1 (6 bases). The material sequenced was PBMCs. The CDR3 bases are TGTGCCACCTTACCGATAGGGGGTAACTATGGCTACACCTTC. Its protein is CATLPIGGNYGYTF.